Following are 11 T cell receptor beta chains from one sample sequenced in a study of blood T cell repertoires in COVID-19. Method: immunoSEQ multiplex PCR; TCRdb's copy keeps in-frame clones and lacks some. The profile covers around 300,000 clones, with roughly 88% appearing a single time and 9% to 9.5% taken by the ten largest. The sequencing input was peripheral blood. These receptor sequences come from a man aged 18 to 30 with active or convalescent COVID-19.

V is TRBV6-5 and J is TRBJ1-1; D perhaps matches TRBD1 (5 bases). The CDR3 is made up of 15 amino acids. Germline CDR1 reads MNHEY; CDR2 reads SVGAGI. Trimming took 5 bases from V and 4 from J, leaving 17 bases between them. The CDR3 region is CASSPGRGSGTEAFF. In DNA, the CDR3 is TGTGCCAGCAGTCCCGGTAGGGGTTCTGGCACTGAAGCTTTCTTT.

This clone has only one observation. The genes are TRBV27 and TRBJ2-1, with 13 bases fitting TRBD2. The CDR3 has 14 residues. The germline V gene encodes CDR1 MNHEY and CDR2 SMNVEV (reference sequence). V trimming: 3 bases; J trimming: 13 bases; junction bases outside the gene matches: 6. The CDR3 protein is CASSFRTSGGHQFF. The CDR3 bases are TGTGCCAGCAGTTTCAGGACTAGCGGGGGCCACCAGTTCTTC.

The V gene is TRBV13, the J gene TRBJ1-1; 7 bases are a match to TRBD1. CDR3 length equals 16 residues. J gave up 1 base and V 5 bases, and 10 bases lay outside the gene matches. CDR1 is PRHDT and CDR2 is FYEKMQ in the germline V gene (reference sequence). DNA for the CDR3: TGTGCCAGCAGCACCTCCAACAGGGGACCGAACACTGAAGCTTTCTTT. Its protein is CASSTSNRGPNTEAFF.

V gene TRBV5-5 combines with J gene TRBJ2-2; 11 positions match TRBD1. CDR1 and CDR2 from the germline V gene are SGHKS and YYEKEE (reference sequence). Trimming cost V 3 bases and J 0 bases; bases outside gene matches: 10. The CDR3 extends over 19 amino acids. The CDR3 region is CASSSLRGQGASNTGELFF. The CDR3 DNA reads as TGTGCCAGCAGCTCACTCCGAGGACAGGGGGCGTCGAACACCGGGGAGCTGTTTTTT.

J is TRBJ2-1 and V is TRBV6-4, with 9 bases that match TRBD2. This CDR3 is 15 amino acids long. CDR1 is MRHNA, CDR2 SNTAGT, per germline. J was trimmed by 4 bases and V by 3 bases; bases with no gene match: 4. This CDR3 is CASSESLAGYNEQFF. The CDR3 nucleotides read TGTGCCAGCAGTGAGTCTCTAGCGGGGTACAATGAGCAGTTCTTC.

V usage is TRBV6-5 and J usage is TRBJ1-2; 8 bases agree with TRBD1. V shed 6 bases and J 8 bases; nucleotides not matched to a gene: 5. Germline loops: CDR1 MNHEY, CDR2 SVGAGI. This CDR3 region has 12 residues. The DNA of the CDR3 is TGTGCCAGCAGCGAGGACAGGGAGGGCTACACCTTC. Translated, it gives CASSEDREGYTF.

Notes on this clone: Other DNA sequences in this specimen translate into the identical CDR3. The gene calls are TRBV27 and TRBJ1-1, with D maybe TRBD1 (6 bases). V lost 6 bases to trimming and J lost 2 bases, with 7 bases between them. The CDR3 length is 12 residues. Germline lookup yields CDR1 MNHEY and CDR2 SMNVEV (reference sequence). The DNA of the CDR3 is TGTGCCAGCAGGACAGGCAACACTGAAGCTTTCTTT. Protein sequence: CASRTGNTEAFF.

V is TRBV27 and J is TRBJ2-3; TRBD2 aligns across 7 bases. In germline, CDR1 is MNHEY, CDR2 SMNVEV (reference sequence). This CDR3 region has 15 residues. The trim removed 5 bases at V and 2 bases at J, leaving 7 bases unmatched. This CDR3 is CASSPLAGDTDTQYF. CDR3 nucleotide sequence: TGTGCCAGCAGTCCCCTGGCGGGGGACACAGATACGCAGTATTTT.

The V and J genes are TRBV11-2 and TRBJ1-1; D might be TRBD1 (6 bases). The CDR3 is made up of 12 amino acids. V was trimmed by 5 bases and J by 11 bases, leaving 15 bases between them. The germline V gene encodes CDR1 SGHAT and CDR2 FQNNGV. The CDR3 reads CASSIGTPDAFF. Written as DNA, the CDR3 is TGTGCCAGCAGCATCGGGACACCCGACGCTTTCTTT.

A remark on this clone: The sample has other DNA sequences that encode this CDR3 too. The CDR3 nucleotides are TGCGCCAGCAGCTTGGGACAGGGGGCAAGAGATACGCAGTATTTT. It yields the protein CASSLGQGARDTQYF. The V gene is TRBV5-1, the J gene TRBJ2-3; 10 bases line up with TRBD1. Trimming cost V 0 bases and J 5 bases; bases outside gene matches: 3. Per germline, CDR1 SGHRS and CDR2 YFSETQ. CDR3 length: 15 amino acids.

The CDR3 coding sequence is TGCGCCAGCAGCTTGGTAGCAGGGGACACTGAAGCTTTCTTT. It is translated as CASSLVAGDTEAFF. The chain is built from TRBV5-1 and TRBJ1-1; D is possibly TRBD1 (6 bases). The V and J ends lost 0 bases and 3 bases respectively, with 9 bases between them. This CDR3 spans 14 amino acids. Germline V gene sequence: CDR1 SGHRS, CDR2 YFSETQ.